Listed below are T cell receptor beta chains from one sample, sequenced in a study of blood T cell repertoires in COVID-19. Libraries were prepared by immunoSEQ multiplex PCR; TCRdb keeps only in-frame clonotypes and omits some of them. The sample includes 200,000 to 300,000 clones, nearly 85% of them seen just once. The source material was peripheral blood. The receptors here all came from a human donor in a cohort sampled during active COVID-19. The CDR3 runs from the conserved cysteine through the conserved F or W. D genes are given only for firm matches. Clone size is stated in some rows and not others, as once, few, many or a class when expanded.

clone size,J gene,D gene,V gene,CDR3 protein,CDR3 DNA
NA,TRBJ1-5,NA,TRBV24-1,CATSDLGAPQHF,TGTGCCACCAGTGACCTCGGAGCGCCCCAGCATTTT
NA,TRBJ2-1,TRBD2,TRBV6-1,CASSEGGPGLALGNEQFF,TGTGCCAGCAGTGAAGGAGGGCCGGGACTAGCCCTTGGGAATGAGCAGTTCTTC
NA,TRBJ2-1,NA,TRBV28,CASSLSPYNEQFF,TGTGCCAGCAGTTTATCTCCCTACAATGAGCAGTTCTTC
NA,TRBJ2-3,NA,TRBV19,CASSIRQGWQSTDTQYF,TGTGCCAGTAGTATCCGCCAGGGGTGGCAAAGCACAGATACGCAGTATTTT
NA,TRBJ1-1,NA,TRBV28,CASSLRVGAMNTEAFF,TGTGCCAGCAGTTTAAGGGTGGGGGCTATGAACACTGAAGCTTTCTTT
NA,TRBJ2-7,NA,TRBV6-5,CASSYSGSRAHYEQYF,TGTGCCAGCAGTTACTCAGGTTCCAGGGCCCACTACGAGCAGTACTTC
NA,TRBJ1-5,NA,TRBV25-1,CASSRPNPGGNQPQHF,TGTGCCAGCTCACGCCCAAACCCCGGGGGAAATCAGCCCCAGCATTTT
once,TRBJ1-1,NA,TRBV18,CASSPRVKNTEAFF,TGTGCCAGCTCACCCAGGGTAAAAAACACTGAAGCTTTCTTT
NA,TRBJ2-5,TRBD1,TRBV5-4,CASSTPGQGPETQYF,TGTGCCAGCAGCACACCGGGACAGGGCCCAGAGACCCAGTACTTC
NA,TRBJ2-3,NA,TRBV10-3,CAISESPGSGDTQYF,TGTGCCATCAGTGAGTCCCCTGGATCAGGAGATACGCAGTATTTT
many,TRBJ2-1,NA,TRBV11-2,CASSLDRNEQFF,TGTGCCAGCAGCTTAGACCGGAATGAGCAGTTCTTC
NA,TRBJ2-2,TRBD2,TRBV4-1,CASSRETSGTGELFF,TGCGCCAGCAGCCGAGAGACTAGCGGGACCGGGGAGCTGTTTTTT
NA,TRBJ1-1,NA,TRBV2,CASSEQGFGNTEAFF,TGTGCCAGCAGTGAACAGGGGTTTGGGAACACTGAAGCTTTCTTT
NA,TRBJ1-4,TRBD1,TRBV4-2,CASSDRTGGNEKLFF,TGTGCCAGCAGCGACCGGACAGGGGGGAATGAAAAACTGTTTTTT
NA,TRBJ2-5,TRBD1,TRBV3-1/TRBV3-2,CASSFRDRSETQYF,TGTGCCAGCAGCTTCCGGGACAGATCCGAGACCCAGTACTTC
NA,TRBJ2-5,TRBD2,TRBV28,CASSFAGAGEETQYF,TGTGCCAGCAGTTTCGCTGGGGCGGGGGAAGAGACCCAGTACTTC
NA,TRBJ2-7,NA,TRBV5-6,CASSLGTTYEQYF,TGTGCCAGCAGCTTGGGGACTACCTACGAGCAGTACTTC
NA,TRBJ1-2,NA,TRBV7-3,CASSLGAQGLYGYTF,TGTGCCAGCAGCTTAGGGGCCCAGGGGCTTTATGGCTACACCTTC
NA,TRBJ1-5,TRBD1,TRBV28,CASSSPRAGGRPQHF,TGTGCCAGCAGTTCACCACGGGCAGGGGGTCGGCCCCAGCATTTT
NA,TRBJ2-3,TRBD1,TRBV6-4,CASSPGTGESDTQYF,TGTGCCAGCAGCCCCGGGACAGGAGAGTCAGATACGCAGTATTTT
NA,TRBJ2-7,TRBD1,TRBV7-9,CASSFGQAAYEQYF,TGTGCCAGCAGCTTCGGACAGGCTGCCTACGAGCAGTACTTC
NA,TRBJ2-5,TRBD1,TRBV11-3,CASSRGQGAETQYF,TGTGCCAGCAGCCGCGGACAGGGCGCAGAGACCCAGTACTTC
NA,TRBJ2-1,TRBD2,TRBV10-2,CASSERASGLEQFF,TGCGCCAGCAGTGAGCGGGCTAGCGGTCTTGAGCAGTTCTTC
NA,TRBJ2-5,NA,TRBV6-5,CASTSPETQYF,TGTGCCAGCACCTCCCCGGAGACCCAGTACTTC
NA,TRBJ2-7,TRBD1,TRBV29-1,CSVGTGRYEQYF,TGCAGCGTGGGGACAGGGCGATACGAGCAGTACTTC
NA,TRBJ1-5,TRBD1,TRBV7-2,CASSPRTGLGQPQHF,TGTGCCAGCAGCCCCAGGACAGGGCTGGGGCAGCCCCAGCATTTT
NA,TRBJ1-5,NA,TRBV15,CATSRSDRNPNQPQHF,TGTGCCACCAGCAGATCGGACAGAAATCCTAATCAGCCCCAGCATTTT